The 21 T cell receptor beta chains given below trace back to one sample, sequenced in a study of blood T cells in healthy people across ages. It was with a sample-barcoded 5' primer and a J-beta primer mix that a second PCR of about 6 to 12 cycles was run. TCRdb used MiXCR to reprocess the 5' RACE reads, holding one entry per CDR3 protein. The sample consists of roughly 800,000 distinct CDR3 sequences, 25% of them appearing once. The same data also contributed to another study, on T cells of mothers and their children.

Sequenced sample: blood. The receptors stem from a boy aged 10-17 years in good health.

This clonotype was observed a few times. The chain links TRBV6-1 to TRBJ2-5; D gene unclear. The closer fit of TRBJ2-7 to the DNA end suggests the J call may be wrong. Looked up from germline, CDR1 is MNHNS and CDR2 is SASEGT. The CDR3 sequence is 13 residues long. CDR3 coding DNA: TGTGCCAGCAGTGAGCCCCCTTCCAACGAGCAGTACTTC. It specifies CASSEPPSNEQYF.

The rearrangement joins TRBV19 to TRBJ1-1, with unresolved D. Germline CDR1 LNHDA, CDR2 SQIVND (reference sequence). V was clipped by 5 bases and J by 6 bases, with 19 bases between them. The CDR3 covers 15 residues. CDR3 sequence: CASSVDKGSVPEAFF. The DNA for the CDR3 is TGTGCCAGTAGTGTTGACAAGGGTTCCGTCCCTGAAGCTTTCTTT.

The V and J genes are TRBV6-1 and TRBJ2-5; 10 bases agree with TRBD1. The J call is doubtful: the DNA matches TRBJ2-7 better. In germline, CDR1 is MNHNS, CDR2 SASEGT. CDR3 length: 14 residues. CDR3 sequence: CASRETGGYYEQYF. The CDR3 coding sequence is TGTGCCAGCAGAGAGACAGGGGGCTACTACGAGCAGTACTTC.

The CDR3 region is CASSYYPDRDGWRNTIYF. The CDR3 DNA reads TGTGCCAGCAGTTACTATCCGGACAGGGACGGTTGGCGAAACACCATATATTTT. The rearrangement joins TRBV6-2 or TRBV6-3 to TRBJ1-3, with 8 nucleotides matching TRBD1. Germline V gene sequence: CDR1 MNHEY, CDR2 SVGEGT. The CDR3 is 18 residues long. Losses at the gene ends were 1 base for V and 5 bases for J; bases not matched to a gene: 13.

The chain is built from TRBV6-5 and TRBJ1-6, with TRBD1 matching 10 bases. The J segment lost 7 bases and the V segment lost 4 bases, leaving 7 bases of the junction unmatched. The CDR3 is 16 residues long. Germline CDR1 MNHEY, CDR2 SVGAGI. CDR3 protein: CASSLTGGSRNSPLHF. In DNA, the CDR3 is TGTGCCAGCAGTTTGACAGGGGGCTCAAGAAATTCACCCCTCCACTTT.

The chain joins TRBV15 to TRBJ2-6; maybe TRBD2 (6 bases). With 5 bases removed from V and 3 bases from J, the gap between germline ends came to 11 bases. The CDR3 spans 15 residues. Germline V lookup: CDR1 LNHNV, CDR2 YYDKDF (reference sequence). The chain's CDR3 is CATSGGRFGANVLTF. CDR3 nucleotides: TGTGCCACCAGCGGGGGGAGGTTTGGGGCCAACGTCCTGACTTTC. Variable domain in full (rest from reference TRBV15 and TRBJ2-6): DAMVIQNPRYQVTQFGKPVTLSCSQTLNHNVMYWYQQKSSQAPKLLFHYYDKDFNNEADTPDNFQSRRPNTSFCFLDIRSPGLGDTAMYLCATSGGRFGANVLTFGAGSRLTVL.

This clonotype was observed a handful of times. The chain recombines TRBV7-9 with TRBJ2-3; D may be TRBD2 (6 bases). Trimming took 5 bases from V and 4 from J, leaving 7 bases between them. Germline V gene lookup returns CDR1 SEHNR and CDR2 FQNEAQ (reference sequence). This CDR3 spans 12 amino acids. The CDR3 region has the DNA TGTGCCAGCAGCACGGGGGCAGATACGCAGTATTTT. As protein: CASSTGADTQYF.

The table lists this clonotype with a few counts. V gene TRBV27 combines with J gene TRBJ2-1; TRBD2 matches at 10 bases. The V segment lost 6 bases and the J segment 7 bases; nucleotides outside the gene matches: 9. This CDR3 is built from 15 residues. Per germline, CDR1 MNHEY and CDR2 SMNVEV (reference sequence). As DNA, the CDR3 is TGTGCCAGCAGCTTAACTAGCGGGGCTTGGAATGAGCAGTTCTTC. Protein product: CASSLTSGAWNEQFF.

This chain connects TRBV18 to TRBJ2-1; 9 positions agree with TRBD1. The CDR3 length is 16 residues. J lost 0 bases, V lost 3 bases, and 3 bases had no gene match. Germline CDR1 and CDR2: KGHSH and LQKENI. The CDR3 DNA sequence: TGTGCCAGCTCACCTGGGACAGGGAGCTCCTACAATGAGCAGTTCTTC. This encodes CASSPGTGSSYNEQFF.

This chain joins TRBV20-1 and TRBJ2-1; TRBD2 aligns across 13 bases. With 2 bases clipped from V and 9 bases from J, the junction kept 7 bases outside the gene matches. The CDR3 sequence is 15 residues long. Germline values: CDR1 DFQATT, CDR2 SNEGSKA (reference sequence). The CDR3, as DNA: TGCAGTGCTAGAAAGTTAGGGACTAGCGGGGTTGAGCAGTTCTTC. Protein product: CSARKLGTSGVEQFF.

The chain links TRBV6-5 to TRBJ2-1, with 11 nucleotides matching TRBD2. CDR1 and CDR2 (germline): MNHEY, SVGAGI. J lost 9 bases, V lost 4 bases, and 8 bases had no gene match. CDR3 length: 15 amino acids. DNA of the CDR3: TGTGCCAGCAGTTTATTAGCGGGGGGGAAGGTTGAGCAGTTCTTC. It encodes CASSLLAGGKVEQFF.

V is TRBV28 and J is TRBJ2-7, with TRBD1 as a possible D gene (6 bases). CDR3 size: 14 residues. The V and J ends lost 2 bases and 5 bases respectively, with 13 bases between them. Germline CDR1 reads MDHEN; CDR2 reads SYDVKM. CDR3 amino acids: CASSLTTQGDEQYF. The CDR3 DNA reads TGTGCCAGCAGTTTAACAACACAGGGCGACGAGCAGTACTTC.

This clonotype has only a few counts. V usage is TRBV10-3 and J usage is TRBJ2-5, with a tentative D call TRBD1 (5 bases). TRBJ2-7 explains the end of the DNA better; the J call may be wrong. Germline values: CDR1 ENHRY, CDR2 SYGVKD. The CDR3 covers 14 residues. The CDR3: CAISESAGFYEQYF. The CDR3 nucleotides read TGTGCCATCAGTGAGTCCGCAGGGTTTTACGAGCAGTACTTC.

The CDR3 region is CASSPGTITDTQYF. The CDR3 bases are TGTGCCAGCAGCCCGGGGACTATCACAGATACGCAGTATTTT. This chain connects TRBV13 to TRBJ2-3; 7 bases agree with TRBD2. Germline CDR1 and CDR2: PRHDT and FYEKMQ (reference sequence). The trim removed 5 bases at V and 2 bases at J, leaving 4 bases unmatched. CDR3 length: 14 amino acids.

The chain uses TRBV29-1 and TRBJ1-1; D might be TRBD1 (5 bases). CDR1 is SQVTM, CDR2 ANQGSEA, per germline. V was pared by 1 base and J by 6 bases, with 12 bases between. The CDR3 length is 13 residues. CDR3 nucleotide sequence: TGCAGCGTTGAAGGAGGGGCCAGCGCTGAAGCTTTCTTT. It codes for CSVEGGASAEAFF.

This clonotype was recorded a few times. The rearrangement joins TRBV27 to TRBJ2-7; D possibly matches TRBD1 or TRBD2 (6 bases each). TRBJ2-1 explains the end of the DNA better; the J call may be wrong. Germline assignment: CDR1 MNHEY and CDR2 SMNVEV (reference sequence). The CDR3 extends over 17 amino acids. Here the CDR3 reads CASSPQSYSGADNEQFF. CDR3 bases: TGTGCCAGCAGTCCTCAGTCCTATTCGGGGGCTGACAATGAGCAGTTCTTC.

CDR3 amino acids: CAISAIRRETQYF. CDR3 DNA sequence: TGTGCCATCAGTGCCATAAGGCGAGAGACCCAGTACTTC. This sequence joins TRBV10-3 and TRBJ2-5, with D uncertain. Trimming took off 4 bases at V and 4 bases at J, with 10 bases between the two ends. The CDR3 has 13 residues. Germline loops: CDR1 ENHRY, CDR2 SYGVKD.

This clonotype was seen a handful of times. At one of its ends the junction is not consistent with the germline gene, which may arise from a read error. The chain carries TRBV29-1 and TRBJ2-3, with 9 bases fitting TRBD1. The germline gives CDR1 SQVTM, CDR2 ANQGSEA. The CDR3 is made up of 14 amino acids. This CDR3 is CSAEQGASTDTQYF. CDR3 nucleotide sequence: TGCAGCGCTGAACAGGGGGCGTCCACAGATACGCAGTATTTT.

This clonotype appeared a few times. A read error may produce the germline difference seen at one junction end. The chain joins TRBV19 to TRBJ2-7, with 8 bases fitting TRBD1. The CDR3 extends over 15 amino acids. The germline V gene has CDR1 LNHDA and CDR2 SQIVND (reference sequence). CDR3 DNA: TGTGCCAGTAGTATTGCGGACAGGGCCACCTACGGGCAGTACTTC. It codes for CASSIADRATYGQYF.

The gene calls are TRBV11-2 and TRBJ2-2; 9 bases are a match to TRBD2. CDR1 is SGHAT, CDR2 FQNNGV, per germline. This CDR3 comprises 15 residues. Losses at the gene ends were 5 bases for V and 7 bases for J; bases not matched to a gene: 8. The DNA for the CDR3 is TGTGCCAGCAGCATAAATAGCGGGAGTAGCGGGGAGCTGTTTTTT. This sequence encodes CASSINSGSSGELFF.

This chain joins TRBV3-1 and TRBJ2-5, with TRBD2 as a possible D gene (5 bases). The J call may be in error: the DNA end matches TRBJ2-7 better. This CDR3 contains 16 residues. Germline V lookup: CDR1 LGHDT, CDR2 YNNKEL (reference sequence). CDR3 sequence reads: CASSQDLTYRGYEQYF. CDR3 DNA sequence: TGTGCCAGCAGCCAAGATTTAACTTACCGGGGCTACGAGCAGTACTTC.